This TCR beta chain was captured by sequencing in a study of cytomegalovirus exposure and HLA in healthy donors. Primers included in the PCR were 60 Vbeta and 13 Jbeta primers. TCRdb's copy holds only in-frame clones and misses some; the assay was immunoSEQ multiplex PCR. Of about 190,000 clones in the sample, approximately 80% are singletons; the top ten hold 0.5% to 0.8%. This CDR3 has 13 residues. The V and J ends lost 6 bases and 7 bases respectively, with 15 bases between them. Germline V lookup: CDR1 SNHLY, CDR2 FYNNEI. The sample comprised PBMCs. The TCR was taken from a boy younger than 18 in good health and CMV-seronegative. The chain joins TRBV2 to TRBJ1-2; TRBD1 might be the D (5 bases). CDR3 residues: CASRFGQGFGYTF. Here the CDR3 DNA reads TGTGCCAGCAGGTTCGGGCAGGGTTTTGGCTACACCTTC.